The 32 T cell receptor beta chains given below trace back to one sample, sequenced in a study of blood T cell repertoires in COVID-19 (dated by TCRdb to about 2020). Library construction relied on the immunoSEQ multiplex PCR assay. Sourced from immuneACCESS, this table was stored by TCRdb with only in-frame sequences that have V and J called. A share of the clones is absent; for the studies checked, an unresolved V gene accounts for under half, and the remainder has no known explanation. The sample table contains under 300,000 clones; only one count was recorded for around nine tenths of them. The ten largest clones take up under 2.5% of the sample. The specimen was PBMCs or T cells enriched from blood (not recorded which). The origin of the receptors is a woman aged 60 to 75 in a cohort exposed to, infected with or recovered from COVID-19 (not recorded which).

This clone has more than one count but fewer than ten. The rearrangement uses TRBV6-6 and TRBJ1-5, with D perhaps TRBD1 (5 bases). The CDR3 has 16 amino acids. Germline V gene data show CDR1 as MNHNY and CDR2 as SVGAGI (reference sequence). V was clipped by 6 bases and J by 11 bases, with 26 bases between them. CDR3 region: CASSSTRDRRGGAQHF. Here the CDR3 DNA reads TGTGCCAGCAGCTCTACCCGGGACCGTCGGGGAGGGGCCCAGCATTTT.

CDR3 residues: CASSKLGQGQYNEQFF. As DNA, the CDR3 is TGTGCCAGCAGCAAGCTGGGACAGGGGCAATACAATGAGCAGTTCTTC. The rearrangement joins TRBV7-9 to TRBJ2-1; 10 bases agree with TRBD1. The CDR3 sequence is 16 residues long. Trimming at V came to 5 bases and at J to 4 bases, leaving 8 bases not matched to a gene. Per the germline V gene, CDR1 is SEHNR and CDR2 is FQNEAQ (reference sequence).

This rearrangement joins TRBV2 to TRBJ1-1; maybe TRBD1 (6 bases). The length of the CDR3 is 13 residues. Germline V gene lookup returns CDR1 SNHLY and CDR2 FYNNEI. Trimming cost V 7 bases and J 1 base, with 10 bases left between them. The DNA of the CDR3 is TGTGCCAGCATCCGACAGGCGAACACTGAAGCTTTCTTT. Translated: CASIRQANTEAFF.

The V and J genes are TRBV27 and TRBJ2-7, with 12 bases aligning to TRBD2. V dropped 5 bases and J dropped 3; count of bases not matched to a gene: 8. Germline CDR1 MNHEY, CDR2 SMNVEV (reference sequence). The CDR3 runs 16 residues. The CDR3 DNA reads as TGTGCCAGCAGTCCCCGGGGACTAGCGGGCAACTACGAGCAGTACTTC. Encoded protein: CASSPRGLAGNYEQYF.

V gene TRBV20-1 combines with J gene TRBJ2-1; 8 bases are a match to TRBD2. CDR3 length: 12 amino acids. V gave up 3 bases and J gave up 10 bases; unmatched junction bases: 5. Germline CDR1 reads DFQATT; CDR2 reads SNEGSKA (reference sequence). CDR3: CSASPGTREQFF. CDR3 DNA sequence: TGCAGTGCTAGTCCCGGGACTAGGGAGCAGTTCTTC.

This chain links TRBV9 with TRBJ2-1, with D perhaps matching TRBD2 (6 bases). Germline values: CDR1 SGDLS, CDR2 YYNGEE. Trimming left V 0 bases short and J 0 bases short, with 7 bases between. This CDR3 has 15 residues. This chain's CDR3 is CASSVAGASYNEQFF. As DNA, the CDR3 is TGTGCCAGCAGCGTAGCGGGAGCCTCCTACAATGAGCAGTTCTTC.

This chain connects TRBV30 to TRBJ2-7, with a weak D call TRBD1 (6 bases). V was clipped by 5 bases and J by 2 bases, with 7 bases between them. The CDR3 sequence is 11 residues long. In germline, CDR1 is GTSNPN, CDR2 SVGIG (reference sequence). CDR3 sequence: CAWRTAYEQYF. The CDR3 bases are TGTGCCTGGCGGACAGCCTACGAGCAGTACTTC. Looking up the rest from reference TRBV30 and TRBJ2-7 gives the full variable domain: SQTIHQWPATLVQPVGSPLSLECTVEGTSNPNLYWYRQAAGRGLQLLFYSVGIGQISSEVPQNLSASRPQDRQFILSSKKLLLSDSGFYLCAWRTAYEQYFGPGTRLTVT.

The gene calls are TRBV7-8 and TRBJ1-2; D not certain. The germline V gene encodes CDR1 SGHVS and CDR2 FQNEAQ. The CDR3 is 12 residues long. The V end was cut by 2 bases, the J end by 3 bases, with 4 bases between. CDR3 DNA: TGTGCCAGCAGCTTACGGGACTATGGCTACACCTTC. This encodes CASSLRDYGYTF.

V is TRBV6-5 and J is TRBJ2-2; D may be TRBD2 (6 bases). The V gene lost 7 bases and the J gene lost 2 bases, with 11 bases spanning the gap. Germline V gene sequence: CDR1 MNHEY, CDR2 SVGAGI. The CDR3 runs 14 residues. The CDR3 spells CASIRGRNTGELFF. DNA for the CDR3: TGTGCCAGCATCCGGGGGAGAAACACCGGGGAGCTGTTTTTT.

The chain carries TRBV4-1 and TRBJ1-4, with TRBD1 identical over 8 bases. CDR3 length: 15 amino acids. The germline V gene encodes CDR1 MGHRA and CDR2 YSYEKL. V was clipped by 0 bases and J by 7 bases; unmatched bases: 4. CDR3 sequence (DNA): TGCGCCAGCAGCCAAGACCCCAGGGGGCTTGAAAAACTGTTTTTT. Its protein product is CASSQDPRGLEKLFF.

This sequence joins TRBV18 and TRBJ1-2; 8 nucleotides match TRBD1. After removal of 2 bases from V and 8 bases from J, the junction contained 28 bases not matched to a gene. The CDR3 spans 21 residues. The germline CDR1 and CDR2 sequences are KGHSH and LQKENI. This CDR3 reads CASSPLINTARDRSGNQGYTF. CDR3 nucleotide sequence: TGTGCCAGCTCACCATTGATTAACACCGCCCGGGACAGGTCGGGTAACCAGGGCTACACCTTC. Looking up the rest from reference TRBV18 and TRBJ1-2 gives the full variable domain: NAGVMQNPRHLVRRRGQEARLRCSPMKGHSHVYWYRQLPEEGLKFMVYLQKENIIDESGMPKERFSAEFPKEGPSILRIQQVVRGDSAAYFCASSPLINTARDRSGNQGYTFGSGTRLTVV.

The CDR3 DNA is TGTGCCAGCAGTTACTCGAGCGGGAGGGGTACACCAGATACGCAGTATTTT. Protein: CASSYSSGRGTPDTQYF. The chain employs TRBV6-2 or TRBV6-3 and TRBJ2-3; 10 bases are a match to TRBD2. Germline CDR1 MNHEY, CDR2 SVGEGT. V lost 0 bases to trimming and J lost 4 bases; unmatched junction nucleotides: 7. The CDR3 is 17 amino acids.

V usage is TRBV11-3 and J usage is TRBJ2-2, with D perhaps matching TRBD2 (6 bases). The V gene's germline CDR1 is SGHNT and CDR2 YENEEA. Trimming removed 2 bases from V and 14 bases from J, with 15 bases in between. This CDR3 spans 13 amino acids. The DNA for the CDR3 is TGTGCCAGCAGCTTACGGGGGACTTCAGGCCTGTTTTTT. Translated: CASSLRGTSGLFF.

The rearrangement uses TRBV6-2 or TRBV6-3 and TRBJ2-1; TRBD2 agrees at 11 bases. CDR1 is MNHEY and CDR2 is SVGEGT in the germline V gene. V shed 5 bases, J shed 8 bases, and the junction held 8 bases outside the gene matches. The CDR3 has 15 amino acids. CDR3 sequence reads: CASSKLAGERDEQFF. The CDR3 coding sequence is TGTGCCAGCAGTAAACTAGCGGGAGAAAGGGATGAGCAGTTCTTC.

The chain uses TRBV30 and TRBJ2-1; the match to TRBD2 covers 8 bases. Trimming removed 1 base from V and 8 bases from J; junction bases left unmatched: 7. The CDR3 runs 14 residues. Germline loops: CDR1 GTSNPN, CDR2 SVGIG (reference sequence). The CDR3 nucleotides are TGTGCCTGGAGTGGTAGCGGGATCGTGGATGAGCAGTTCTTC. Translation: CAWSGSGIVDEQFF. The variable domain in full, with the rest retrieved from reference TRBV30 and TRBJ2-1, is SQTIHQWPATLVQPVGSPLSLECTVEGTSNPNLYWYRQAAGRGLQLLFYSVGIGQISSEVPQNLSASRPQDRQFILSSKKLLLSDSGFYLCAWSGSGIVDEQFFGPGTRLTVL.

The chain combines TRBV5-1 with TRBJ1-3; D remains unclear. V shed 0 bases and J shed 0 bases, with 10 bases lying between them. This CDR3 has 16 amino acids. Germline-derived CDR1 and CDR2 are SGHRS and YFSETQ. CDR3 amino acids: CASSLDILPSGNTIYF. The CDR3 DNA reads TGCGCCAGCAGCTTGGATATACTGCCCTCTGGAAACACCATATATTTT.

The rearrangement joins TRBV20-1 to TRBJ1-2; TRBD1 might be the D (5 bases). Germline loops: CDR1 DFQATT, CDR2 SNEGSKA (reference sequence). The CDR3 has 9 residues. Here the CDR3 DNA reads TGCAGGGGGCCTTCGGGCTACACCTTC. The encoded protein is CRGPSGYTF.

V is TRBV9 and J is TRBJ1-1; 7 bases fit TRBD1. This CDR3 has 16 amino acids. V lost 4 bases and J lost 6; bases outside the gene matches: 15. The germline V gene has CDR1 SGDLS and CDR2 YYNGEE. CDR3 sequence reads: CASSPMGGRGTPEAFF. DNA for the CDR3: TGTGCCAGCAGCCCGATGGGGGGCAGGGGGACTCCTGAAGCTTTCTTT. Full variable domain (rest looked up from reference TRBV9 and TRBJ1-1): DSGVTQTPKHLITATGQRVTLRCSPRSGDLSVYWYQQSLDQGLQFLIQYYNGEERAKGNILERFSAQQFPDLHSELNLSSLELGDSALYFCASSPMGGRGTPEAFFGQGTRLTVV.

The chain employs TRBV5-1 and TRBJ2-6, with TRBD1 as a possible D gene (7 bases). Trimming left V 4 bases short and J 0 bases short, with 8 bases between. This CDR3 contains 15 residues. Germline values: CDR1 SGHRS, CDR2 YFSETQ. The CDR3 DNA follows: TGCGCCAGCAGCCAGGGGGGCTCTGGGGCCAACGTCCTGACTTTC. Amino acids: CASSQGGSGANVLTF.

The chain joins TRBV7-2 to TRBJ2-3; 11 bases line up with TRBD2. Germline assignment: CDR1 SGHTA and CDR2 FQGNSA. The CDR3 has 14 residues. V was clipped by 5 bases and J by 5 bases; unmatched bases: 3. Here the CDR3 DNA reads TGTGCCAGCAGCCCTGGACTAGCGGGAGATACGCAGTATTTT. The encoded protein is CASSPGLAGDTQYF.

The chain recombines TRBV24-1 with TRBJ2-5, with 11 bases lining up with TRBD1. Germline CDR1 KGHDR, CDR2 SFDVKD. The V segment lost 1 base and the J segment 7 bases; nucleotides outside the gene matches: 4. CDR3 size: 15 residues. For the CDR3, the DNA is TGTGCCACCAGTGATTTTAGGACAGGGGGCTGGACCCAGTACTTC. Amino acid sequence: CATSDFRTGGWTQYF.

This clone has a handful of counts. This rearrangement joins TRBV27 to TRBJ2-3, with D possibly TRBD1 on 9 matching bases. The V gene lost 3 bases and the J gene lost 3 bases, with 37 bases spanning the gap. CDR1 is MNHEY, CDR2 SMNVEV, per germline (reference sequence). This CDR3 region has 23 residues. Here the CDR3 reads CASSFRPGTGSTERESKTDTQYF. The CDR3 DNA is TGTGCCAGCAGTTTCCGCCCCGGGACAGGGTCTACCGAGCGGGAGAGTAAAACAGATACGCAGTATTTT.

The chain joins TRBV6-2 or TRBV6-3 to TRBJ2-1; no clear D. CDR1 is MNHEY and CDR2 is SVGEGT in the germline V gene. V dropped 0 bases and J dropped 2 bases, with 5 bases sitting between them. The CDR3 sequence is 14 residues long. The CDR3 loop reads CASSYSTAYNEQFF. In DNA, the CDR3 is TGTGCCAGCAGTTACTCGACTGCCTACAATGAGCAGTTCTTC.

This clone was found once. The CDR3 region is CASSLLDGSSYNEQFF. The CDR3 region has the DNA TGTGCCAGCAGTTTGCTGGACGGGAGCTCCTACAATGAGCAGTTCTTC. The J gene is TRBJ2-1, the V gene TRBV5-4, with a tentative D call TRBD2 (6 bases). The CDR3 runs to 16 residues. Trimming removed 5 bases from V and 0 bases from J, with 15 bases in between. Looked up from germline, CDR1 is SGHNT and CDR2 is YYREEE (reference sequence).

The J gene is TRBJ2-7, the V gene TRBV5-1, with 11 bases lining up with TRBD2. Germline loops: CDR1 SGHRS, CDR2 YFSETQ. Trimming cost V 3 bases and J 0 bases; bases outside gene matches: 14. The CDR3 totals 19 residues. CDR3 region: CASSSISPSGRRSSYEQYF. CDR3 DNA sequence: TGCGCCAGCAGCTCAATATCCCCTAGCGGGAGGAGGTCCTCCTACGAGCAGTACTTC.

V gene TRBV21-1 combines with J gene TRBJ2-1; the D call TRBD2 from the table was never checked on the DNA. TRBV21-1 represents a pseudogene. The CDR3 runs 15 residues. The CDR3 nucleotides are TGTGCCAGCAGCCTAAGCGGGAGTTCCCACAATGAGCAGTTCTTC. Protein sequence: CASSLSGSSHNEQFF.

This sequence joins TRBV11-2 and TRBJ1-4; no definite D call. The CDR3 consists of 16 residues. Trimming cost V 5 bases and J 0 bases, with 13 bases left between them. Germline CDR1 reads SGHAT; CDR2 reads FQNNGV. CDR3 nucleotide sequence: TGTGCCAGCAGCCCCGGTTCCGTAGCAACTAATGAAAAACTGTTTTTT. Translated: CASSPGSVATNEKLFF.

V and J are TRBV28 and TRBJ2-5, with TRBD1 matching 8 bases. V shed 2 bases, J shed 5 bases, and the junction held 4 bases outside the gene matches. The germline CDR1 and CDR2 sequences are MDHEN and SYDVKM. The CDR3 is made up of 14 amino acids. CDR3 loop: CASSLPRGLETQYF. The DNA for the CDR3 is TGTGCCAGCAGTTTACCCAGGGGGCTGGAGACCCAGTACTTC.

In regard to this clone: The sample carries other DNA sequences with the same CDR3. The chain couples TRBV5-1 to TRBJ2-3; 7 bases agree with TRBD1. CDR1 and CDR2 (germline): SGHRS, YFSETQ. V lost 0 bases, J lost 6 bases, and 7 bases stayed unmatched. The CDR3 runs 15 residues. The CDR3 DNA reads TGCGCCAGCAGCTTGGGGGACAGAGGTTCGGATACGCAGTATTTT. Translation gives CASSLGDRGSDTQYF.

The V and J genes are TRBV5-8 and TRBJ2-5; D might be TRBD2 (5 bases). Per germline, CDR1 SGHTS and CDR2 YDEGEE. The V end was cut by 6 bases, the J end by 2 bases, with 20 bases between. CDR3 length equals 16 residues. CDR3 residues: CASNRAGGSGQETQYF. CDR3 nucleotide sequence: TGTGCCAGCAACCGGGCGGGCGGCAGCGGACAAGAGACCCAGTACTTC.

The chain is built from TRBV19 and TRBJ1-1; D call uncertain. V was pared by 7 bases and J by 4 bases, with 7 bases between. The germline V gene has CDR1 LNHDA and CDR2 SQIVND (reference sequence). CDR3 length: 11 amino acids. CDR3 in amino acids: CASNGGTEAFF. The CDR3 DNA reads TGTGCCAGTAACGGCGGCACTGAAGCTTTCTTT.

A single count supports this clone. The CDR3 DNA reads as TGTGCCAGCAGTCCGGACAGGGGGGGTAACTATGGCTACACCTTC. As protein: CASSPDRGGNYGYTF. The genes are TRBV28 and TRBJ1-2; TRBD1 aligns across 10 bases. The CDR3 has 15 amino acids. Losses at the gene ends were 5 bases for V and 1 base for J; bases not matched to a gene: 4. Germline CDR1 is MDHEN and CDR2 is SYDVKM.